The TCR beta chain under discussion was sequenced for a study of blood T cell repertoires in COVID-19 (dated by TCRdb to 2018 to 2021). Regarding the complete study: Samples from collaborators originated in the United States, Italy and Spain and spanned both the acute and convalescent phases of COVID-19. The samples were drawn from the first 160 participants of the ongoing ImmuneRACE study and from 950 to 1,500 subjects provided by 6 global collaborators. The prospective study material was composed of cDNA or gDNA derived from T cells, B-cell-depleted T cells, or PBMCs. The dataset comprised deeply sampled blood TCRbeta repertoires from subjects exposed to, actively infected with, or recovered from COVID-19. The repertoires were made available in a free public database intended to serve as a resource for research on the immune response to SARS-CoV-2. Where HLA class I and class II types were available, the types were taken from metadata supplied by the sample provider, not from assay-based typing. Nearly every sample came with metadata listing a de-identified subject ID, COVID-19 status, age in years and sex.

One collaborating source in Seattle enrolled patients while the patients were actively infected and followed the patients over time throughout the course of disease. Each collaborating institution followed its own protocols to collect whole blood in K2EDTA tubes. For TCRbeta analysis, collaborator samples were shipped as frozen whole blood, as isolated PBMCs, or as DNA extracted from either sample type. Overall results and qualifications from the work: Clinical and demographic metadata were provided uncurated, with the amount varying by source and participant.

About this clone: No cognate antigen has been identified for it. Per-base qualities were not stored, and no clone one base away is much larger.

TCRbeta CDR3 regions were amplified from genomic DNA by means of the immunoSEQ Assay, a bias-controlled multiplex PCR. The authors processed their data as follows. The number of nucleated cells in each sample was estimated from the amplification of reference gene primers within the assay. To quantify the absolute abundance of each unique TCRbeta CDR3 rearrangement, sequence reads were collapsed and filtered. For each sample, productive Simpson clonality was calculated as the square root of Simpson's diversity index across productive rearrangements. TCRdb mirrors the immuneACCESS table, restricted to in-frame sequences. Some clones are absent from its copies; in checked studies, under half trace to an unresolved V gene, and the reason for the others is unknown. That table is the source of V, J and clone size, and D and trimming were worked out from the DNA. A total of about 290,000 clones appear in this sample, around 92% of them only once. The ten largest make up roughly 11% of the sample.

The source of this sequence is a woman in her thirties with COVID-19, enrolled during active disease. Sequenced sample: peripheral blood.

The bases are TGTGCCAGCCTGGTCGCAGGGTACACCGGGGAGCTGTTTTTT. It specifies CASLVAGYTGELFF. The chain is assembled from TRBV13 and TRBJ2-2; D gene: possibly TRBD1, on 5 matching bases. V drops 8 bases and J drops 3 bases, leaving 13 bases in between. Counted from cysteine to phenylalanine, this CDR3 has 14 amino acids. The only DNA kept is the CDR3, 42 bases in frame from the first base. Based on the germline V gene (reference sequence), the CDR1 and CDR2 sequences are PRHDT and FYEKMQ.